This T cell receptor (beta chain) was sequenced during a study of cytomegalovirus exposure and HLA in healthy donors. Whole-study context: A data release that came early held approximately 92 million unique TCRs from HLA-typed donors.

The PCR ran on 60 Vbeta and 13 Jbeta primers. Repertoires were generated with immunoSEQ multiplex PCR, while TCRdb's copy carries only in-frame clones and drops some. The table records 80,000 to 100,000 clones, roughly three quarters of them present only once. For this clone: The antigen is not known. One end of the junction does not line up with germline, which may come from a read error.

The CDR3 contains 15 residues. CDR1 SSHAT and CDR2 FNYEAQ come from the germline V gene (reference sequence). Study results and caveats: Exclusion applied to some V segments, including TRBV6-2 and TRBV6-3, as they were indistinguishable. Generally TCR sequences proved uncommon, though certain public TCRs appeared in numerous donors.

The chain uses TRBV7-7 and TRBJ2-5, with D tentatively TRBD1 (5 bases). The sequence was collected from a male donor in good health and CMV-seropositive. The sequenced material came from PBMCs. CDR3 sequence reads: CASSLGSGLGETQYF. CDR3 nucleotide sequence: TGTGCTAGCAGCTTAGGTTCAGGGCTTGGGGAGACCCAGTACTTC. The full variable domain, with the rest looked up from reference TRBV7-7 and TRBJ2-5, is GAGVSQSPRYKVTKRGQDVTLRCDPISSHATLYWYQQALGQGPEFLTYFNYEAQPDKSGLPSDRFSAERPEGSISTLTIQRTEQRDSAMYRCASSLGSGLGETQYFGPGTRLLVL.